The source of this T cell receptor (beta chain) is a study of T cell repertoires in cytomegalovirus infection. Study summary: Carrying CMV and the relevant HLA type showed in public TCR beta signatures.

A word on this clonotype: Antigen unknown.

TCRdb reanalysed the reads using MiXCR and keeps one entry per CDR3 protein. The repertoire consists of fewer than 200,000 distinct CDR3 sequences, with roughly 19% occurring once and the leading ten covering 2.9%. Study-wide points: Pooled public TCR beta family frequency picked out CMV carriers with the relevant HLA.

The CDR3 spans 15 residues. Looked up from germline, CDR1 is MDHEN and CDR2 is SYDVKM. V was cut by 7 bases and J by 0 bases, with 10 bases left in between. Sequencing used PBMCs. The chain carries TRBV28 and TRBJ2-6, with D unresolved. The source is a human donor in good health (CMV status not recorded). Some clones in this sample may be carry-over from other donors' samples. CDR3 nucleotides: TGTGCCAGCACCTCCCTTAGCTCTGGGGCCAACGTCCTGACTTTC. Protein product: CASTSLSSGANVLTF. The full variable domain, rest sourced from reference TRBV28 and TRBJ2-6, is DVKVTQSSRYLVKRTGEKVFLECVQDMDHENMFWYRQDPGLGLRLIYFSYDVKMKEKGDIPEGYSVSREKKERFSLILESASTNQTSMYLCASTSLSSGANVLTFGAGSRLTVL.